This entry concerns a single TCR beta chain. From germline, CDR1 is SEHNR and CDR2 FQNEAQ (reference sequence). This CDR3 contains 14 residues. V was pared by 1 base and J by 2 bases, with 7 bases between. The data originate from a study of T cells of healthy individuals. TCRdb re-called the 5' RACE reads through MiXCR, storing one row per CDR3 protein. Among some 82,000 distinct CDR3 sequences listed, roughly 5% were seen once. The chain couples TRBV7-9 to TRBJ2-3; D unclear. The sequence derives from a female donor in good health. The DNA for the CDR3 is TGTGCCAGCAGCTTAGTGCTGAACACAGATACGCAGTATTTT. As protein: CASSLVLNTDTQYF.